Below are 2 T cell receptor beta chains sequenced from a single sample in a study of CD8+CD57+ T cells in acquired aplastic anemia. Whoever was chosen for sequencing had shown CD8+CD57+ cell expansion by flow cytometry. The template used for profiling TCR beta VDJ and CDR3 was genomic DNA. TCRdb re-derived calls from the reads in MiXCR, one entry per CDR3 protein. This sample has fewer than 200,000 distinct CDR3 sequences, with around 48% found just once. Source material: sorted CD4+, CD8+, or CD8+CD57+ T cells (not recorded which) from PBMCs. The receptors stem from a human donor with aplastic anemia.

V is TRBV2 and J is TRBJ1-6, with 8 bases that match TRBD1. The germline V gene has CDR1 SNHLY and CDR2 FYNNEI. This CDR3 is built from 15 residues. V gave up 6 bases and J gave up 3 bases; unmatched junction bases: 4. CDR3 protein: CASRSDRGYNSPLHF. CDR3 nucleotides: TGTGCCAGCAGGTCCGACAGGGGCTATAATTCACCCCTCCACTTT.

The chain recombines TRBV6-1 with TRBJ1-2, with D hard to call. Per the germline V gene, CDR1 is MNHNS and CDR2 is SASEGT. The length of the CDR3 is 12 residues. Trimming pared 5 bases from V and 4 bases from J, leaving 8 bases between. The DNA for the CDR3 is TGTGCCAGCAGTAGCGAGGTCTATGGCTACACCTTC. Its protein product is CASSSEVYGYTF.